The 31 T cell receptor beta chains given below trace back to one sample, sequenced in a study of vaccination and CD4 T cells after COVID-19. This sample's treatment: roughly ten-day PBMC culture with coronavirus spike peptide pools or control peptides (ViraFEST assay). Their specific antigens are unknown. Cultured CD4+ T cell DNA was sequenced using the Oncomine TCR Beta short-read assay. MiXCR, run by TCRdb on the PCR reads, gives a single entry per CDR3 protein. The sample has over 10,000 distinct CDR3 sequences; approximately 69% are singletons. Sequencing input: CD4+ T cells from blood, cultured in vitro. Source of these receptors: a human donor who had recovered from COVID-19.

V gene TRBV2 combines with J gene TRBJ2-7; 13 bases are shared with TRBD2. V was pared by 6 bases and J by 5 bases, with 7 bases of the junction left unmatched. Germline assignment: CDR1 SNHLY and CDR2 FYNNEI. CDR3 length equals 15 residues. The CDR3 DNA sequence: TGTGCCAGCAGGCTACCGGGACTAGCGGGACACGAGCAGTACTTC. Amino acid sequence: CASRLPGLAGHEQYF. Supplemented by reference TRBV2 and TRBJ2-7, the full variable domain reads EPEVTQTPSHQVTQMGQEVILRCVPISNHLYFYWYRQILGQKVEFLVSFYNNEISEKSEIFDDQFSVERPDGSNFTLKIRSTKLEDSAMYFCASRLPGLAGHEQYFGPGTRLTVT.

The chain uses TRBV6-2 or TRBV6-3 and TRBJ2-3; D gene unclear. The V gene lost 7 bases and the J gene lost 0 bases, with 8 bases spanning the gap. The CDR3 is 13 amino acids. Germline V gene data show CDR1 as MNHEY and CDR2 as SVGEGT. The CDR3 region is CASTPRSTDTQYF. The CDR3, as DNA: TGTGCCAGCACCCCGCGTAGCACAGATACGCAGTATTTT.

The rearrangement uses TRBV4-3 and TRBJ1-1, with 7 bases lining up with TRBD1. The V gene's germline CDR1 is LGHNA and CDR2 YSLEER. Germline trimming cut 0 bases from V and 11 bases from J; bases unmatched to any gene: 12. This CDR3 region has 15 residues. The CDR3 loop is CASSQDTAGGMRAFF. CDR3 coding DNA: TGCGCCAGCAGCCAAGACACGGCAGGGGGAATGCGGGCTTTCTTT.

This chain links TRBV6-2 or TRBV6-3 with TRBJ1-2, with 7 bases fitting TRBD1. Germline lookup yields CDR1 MNHEY and CDR2 SVGEGT. J was trimmed by 11 bases and V by 5 bases; bases with no gene match: 8. CDR3 length: 12 amino acids. CDR3 region: CASSRTGGWYTF. CDR3 nucleotides: TGTGCCAGCAGTAGGACAGGTGGTTGGTACACCTTC.

This chain connects TRBV6-1 to TRBJ2-7, with 8 bases matching TRBD2. The germline CDR1 and CDR2 sequences are MNHNS and SASEGT. The CDR3 has 14 amino acids. The V segment lost 7 bases and the J segment 4 bases; nucleotides outside the gene matches: 9. The CDR3, as DNA: TGTGCCAGCAAATCGGCGGGAGGATCTTACGAGCAGTACTTC. The encoded protein is CASKSAGGSYEQYF.

V is TRBV7-2 and J is TRBJ1-3; no definite D call. Germline CDR1 is SGHTA and CDR2 is FQGNSA. V was clipped by 5 bases and J by 3 bases, with 20 bases between them. The CDR3 sequence is 17 residues long. The CDR3 region has the DNA TGTGCCAGCAGCCGAGATCTAGGGTCTCGAGGTGGAAACACCATATATTTT. This gives the protein CASSRDLGSRGGNTIYF. Drawing the rest from reference TRBV7-2 and TRBJ1-3, the complete variable domain is GAGVSQSPSNKVTEKGKDVELRCDPISGHTALYWYRQSLGQGLEFLIYFQGNSAPDKSGLPSDRFSAERTGGSVSTLTIQRTQQEDSAVYLCASSRDLGSRGGNTIYFGEGSWLTVV.

This rearrangement joins TRBV11-2 to TRBJ2-7; D could derive from TRBD1 or TRBD2 (5 bases each). CDR3 size: 14 residues. Germline CDR1 reads SGHAT; CDR2 reads FQNNGV. Trimming stripped 5 bases from V and 2 bases from J, with 13 bases between. This CDR3 reads CASSRGPPTYEQYF. The CDR3 DNA reads TGTGCCAGCAGCCGGGGCCCCCCTACCTACGAGCAGTACTTC.

V and J are TRBV4-1 and TRBJ1-5; TRBD1 is a possible D gene (5 bases). Germline CDR1 is MGHRA and CDR2 is YSYEKL. The CDR3 is 18 residues long. V was cut by 1 base and J by 3 bases, with 19 bases left in between. The CDR3 bases are TGCGCCAGCAGCCAAGTGAGAGCAGGGCAAATACTCAATCAGCCCCAGCATTTT. It translates to CASSQVRAGQILNQPQHF.

This clonotype was found a few times. V usage is TRBV6-5 and J usage is TRBJ1-5; no clear D. Per the germline V gene, CDR1 is MNHEY and CDR2 is SVGAGI. V was clipped by 0 bases and J by 7 bases, with 7 bases between them. The CDR3 is 13 amino acids. The CDR3 loop reads CASSYSMAQPQHF. CDR3 bases: TGTGCCAGCAGTTACTCGATGGCCCAGCCCCAGCATTTT.

The rearrangement uses TRBV6-4 and TRBJ2-5; possible D gene TRBD2, 5 bases. The length of the CDR3 is 13 residues. The germline gives CDR1 MRHNA, CDR2 SNTAGT. Trimming took off 8 bases at V and 2 bases at J, with 12 bases between the two ends. CDR3 in amino acids: CASSRAEQETQYF. CDR3 DNA: TGTGCCAGCTCCAGAGCGGAACAAGAGACCCAGTACTTC.

The chain joins TRBV11-3 to TRBJ2-5; 12 bases line up with TRBD2. Germline V gene sequence: CDR1 SGHNT, CDR2 YENEEA. The CDR3 sequence is 19 residues long. V lost 5 bases to trimming and J lost 3 bases; unmatched junction nucleotides: 16. CDR3: CASSHDSLAGGPEKETQYF. The CDR3 DNA follows: TGTGCCAGCAGCCACGATAGTCTAGCGGGAGGGCCGGAGAAAGAGACCCAGTACTTC.

The chain employs TRBV7-8 and TRBJ2-3, with 9 bases matching TRBD2. V trimming: 5 bases; J trimming: 6 bases; junction bases outside the gene matches: 21. This CDR3 region has 19 residues. CDR1 and CDR2 (germline): SGHVS, FQNEAQ. The CDR3, as DNA: TGTGCCAGCAGCCCAGTCGCTCTGACTAGCGGCCCCCGGGCGGATACGCAGTATTTT. Encoded protein: CASSPVALTSGPRADTQYF.

The genes are TRBV7-2 and TRBJ1-6, with a weak D call TRBD1 (6 bases). The CDR3 covers 16 residues. Between the trimmed V and J ends, which lost 4 bases and 4 bases, there was a span of 14 bases. Germline V lookup: CDR1 SGHTA, CDR2 FQGNSA. CDR3 region: CASSSQDRRYNSPLHF. The DNA of the CDR3 is TGTGCCAGCAGCTCACAAGACAGGAGATATAATTCACCCCTCCACTTT.

This chain connects TRBV7-9 to TRBJ1-4; weak D call: TRBD1 (5 bases). This CDR3 spans 15 amino acids. Trimming took 10 bases from V and 3 from J, leaving 18 bases between them. CDR1 and CDR2 from the germline V gene are SEHNR and FQNEAQ (reference sequence). The CDR3, as DNA: TGTGCCACCCAAAGGGGCGGTGGGGCTAATGAAAAACTGTTTTTT. It yields the protein CATQRGGGANEKLFF. The complete variable domain, with remaining parts taken from reference TRBV7-9 and TRBJ1-4, reads DTGVSQNPRHKITKRGQNVTFRCDPISEHNRLYWYRQTLGQGPEFLTYFQNEAQLEKSRLLSDRFSAERPKGSFSTLEIQRTEQGDSAMYLCATQRGGGANEKLFFGSGTQLSVL.

The chain couples TRBV6-5 to TRBJ1-2; D possibly corresponds to TRBD1 (5 bases). CDR3 length: 14 amino acids. Trimming removed 0 bases from V and 8 bases from J, with 13 bases in between. Germline V gene sequence: CDR1 MNHEY, CDR2 SVGAGI. The CDR3 loop reads CASSYSGGGSGYTF. DNA of the CDR3: TGTGCCAGCAGTTACTCTGGGGGGGGTTCCGGCTACACCTTC.

This clonotype has just a few counts. The CDR3 spells CASSSTGGRNQPQHF. The CDR3 nucleotides read TGTGCCAGCAGTTCGACAGGGGGTCGCAATCAGCCCCAGCATTTT. This chain uses TRBV6-5 with TRBJ1-5; 9 bases map to TRBD1. V dropped 4 bases and J dropped 2; count of bases not matched to a gene: 3. The CDR3 consists of 15 residues. CDR1 is MNHEY, CDR2 SVGAGI, per germline.

This rearrangement joins TRBV7-2 to TRBJ2-7; TRBD2 aligns across 13 bases. The CDR3 covers 15 residues. Germline CDR1 and CDR2: SGHTA and FQGNSA. V dropped 4 bases and J dropped 4; count of bases not matched to a gene: 4. DNA of the CDR3: TGTGCCAGCAGCTCTGGACTAGCGGGAGAATACGAGCAGTACTTC. This codes for CASSSGLAGEYEQYF.

In its sample, this clonotype was seen once. The V and J genes are TRBV28 and TRBJ1-5; no clear D gene. Germline CDR1 is MDHEN and CDR2 is SYDVKM. The CDR3 is made up of 14 amino acids. V was trimmed by 6 bases and J by 6 bases, leaving 15 bases between them. The CDR3 spells CASSASGLPQPQHF. Written as DNA, the CDR3 is TGTGCCAGCAGCGCTTCGGGGTTGCCTCAGCCCCAGCATTTT.

J is TRBJ2-7 and V is TRBV7-8; TRBD1 matches at 7 bases. CDR1 is SGHVS and CDR2 is FQNEAQ in the germline V gene. This CDR3 contains 13 residues. V lost 4 bases, J lost 6 bases, and 6 bases stayed unmatched. The chain's CDR3 is CASSWEQGREQYF. Here the CDR3 DNA reads TGTGCCAGCAGCTGGGAACAGGGGCGCGAGCAGTACTTC.

The genes are TRBV15 and TRBJ2-5; the D gene is possibly TRBD2 (5 bases). The CDR3 contains 16 residues. Germline CDR1 and CDR2: LNHNV and YYDKDF (reference sequence). V was clipped by 3 bases and J by 3 bases, with 17 bases between them. The CDR3 sequence is CATSREFGAGKETQYF. The CDR3 DNA reads as TGTGCCACCAGCAGGGAGTTTGGCGCGGGTAAAGAGACCCAGTACTTC.

The rearrangement links TRBV19 to TRBJ1-1, with D tentatively TRBD1 (6 bases). The CDR3 has 14 amino acids. Per the germline V gene, CDR1 is LNHDA and CDR2 is SQIVND (reference sequence). The V end lost 4 bases, the J end lost 6 bases, and 15 bases lay between the germline ends. The CDR3 coding sequence is TGTGCCAGTAGTAAACGACAGGTGATGGCTGAAGCTTTCTTT. It yields the protein CASSKRQVMAEAFF.

The chain employs TRBV7-9 and TRBJ2-2; D is ambiguous. Germline loops: CDR1 SEHNR, CDR2 FQNEAQ (reference sequence). V gave up 0 bases and J gave up 7 bases, with 9 bases separating them. The length of the CDR3 is 14 residues. The CDR3 nucleotides read TGTGCCAGCAGCTTAGCGGGAATTGGCGGGGAGCTGTTTTTT. Translated, it gives CASSLAGIGGELFF.

This chain joins TRBV20-1 and TRBJ1-5; 7 nucleotides match TRBD1. The CDR3 contains 16 residues. Germline CDR1 is DFQATT and CDR2 is SNEGSKA (reference sequence). Trimming removed 1 base from V and 4 bases from J; junction bases left unmatched: 10. DNA for the CDR3: TGCAGTGCTAGAGGGGGGACAGACGGGGGTAATCAGCCCCAGCATTTT. Protein product: CSARGGTDGGNQPQHF.

This clonotype was recorded only once. The rearrangement joins TRBV5-4 to TRBJ1-6; D is possibly TRBD1 (6 bases). V dropped 4 bases and J dropped 2 bases, with 10 bases sitting between them. The CDR3 has 15 residues. The V gene's germline CDR1 is SGHNT and CDR2 YYREEE (reference sequence). The CDR3 loop is CASSPTGAYNSPLHF. CDR3 DNA: TGTGCCAGCAGCCCGACAGGAGCCTATAATTCACCCCTCCACTTT.

This clonotype has a single count. J is TRBJ1-2 and V is TRBV6-2 or TRBV6-3; no definite D call. CDR1 and CDR2 (germline): MNHEY, SVGEGT. Trimming removed 6 bases from V and 4 bases from J, with 9 bases in between. This CDR3 has 12 residues. CDR3 coding DNA: TGTGCCAGCAGCGGTCTTATCTATGGCTACACCTTC. Translating gives CASSGLIYGYTF.

This chain uses TRBV19 with TRBJ1-1; D possibly corresponds to TRBD1 (5 bases). CDR1 and CDR2 (germline): LNHDA, SQIVND (reference sequence). V was trimmed by 10 bases and J by 1 base, leaving 19 bases between them. CDR3 length equals 15 residues. As DNA, the CDR3 is TGTGCCACTAAAGGGACGCCCTTTAGGAACACTGAAGCTTTCTTT. Translated: CATKGTPFRNTEAFF.

This chain connects TRBV6-1 to TRBJ2-3; no clear D. The germline V gene has CDR1 MNHNS and CDR2 SASEGT. V lost 8 bases, J lost 10 bases, and 19 bases lay in between. This CDR3 region has 13 residues. The DNA for the CDR3 is TGTGCCAGCCACCGAGACTCAGGCCGGCCGCAGTATTTT. Residues: CASHRDSGRPQYF.

The chain is built from TRBV27 and TRBJ2-3; D may match TRBD1 or TRBD2 (5 bases each). The CDR3 runs to 13 residues. Germline V CDR1 and CDR2: MNHEY, SMNVEV (reference sequence). The V and J ends lost 3 bases and 5 bases respectively, with 9 bases between them. The DNA for the CDR3 is TGTGCCAGCAGTTTTAGGGACCGAGATACGCAGTATTTT. Residues: CASSFRDRDTQYF.

The J gene is TRBJ1-2, the V gene TRBV6-5, with 8 bases that match TRBD1. V lost 3 bases, J lost 2 bases, and 2 bases stayed unmatched. The CDR3 length is 14 residues. Looked up from germline, CDR1 is MNHEY and CDR2 is SVGAGI. This chain's CDR3 is CASSYRDRNYGYTF. The CDR3 DNA is TGTGCCAGCAGTTATCGGGACAGGAACTATGGCTACACCTTC.

This CDR3 is CASRWLRASGRGGSYEQYF. The CDR3 bases are TGCGCCAGCAGGTGGCTCCGGGCTAGCGGGAGGGGGGGTTCCTACGAGCAGTACTTC. The gene calls are TRBV10-1 and TRBJ2-7, with 12 positions matching TRBD2. CDR1 is WNHNN and CDR2 is SYGVQD in the germline V gene (reference sequence). This CDR3 has 19 amino acids. The V gene end was trimmed by 6 bases and the J gene end by 1 base; junction bases not matched to a gene: 16.

The chain has TRBV20-1 and TRBJ2-7; TRBD2 matches 11 bases. The CDR3 runs 16 residues. J lost 1 base, V lost 6 bases, and 11 bases had no gene match. Germline values: CDR1 DFQATT, CDR2 SNEGSKA (reference sequence). CDR3: CSALGTSGAQSYEQYF. CDR3 coding DNA: TGCAGTGCGCTCGGGACTAGCGGAGCCCAGTCCTACGAGCAGTACTTC.